The 10 T cell receptor beta chains presented below share a single source sample, sequenced in a study of blood T cell repertoires in COVID-19. TCRdb keeps only in-frame clones here, not all; method: immunoSEQ multiplex PCR. The data contain 150,000 to 200,000 clones, more than 85% of them seen just once; the ten biggest clones take up 2.1%. The sequencing input was peripheral blood. Receptor source: a man aged 65-85 years with active or convalescent COVID-19.

The chain joins TRBV18 to TRBJ2-1; D ambiguous. V lost 3 bases and J 0 bases, leaving 24 bases between the germline ends. CDR3 length: 20 amino acids. Germline CDR1 reads KGHSH; CDR2 reads LQKENI. Written as DNA, the CDR3 is TGTGCCAGCTCACCTCTTCCTCTGGTCCAGCGATTAAACTCCTACAATGAGCAGTTCTTC. Amino acids: CASSPLPLVQRLNSYNEQFF.

The chain employs TRBV28 and TRBJ2-1, with a tentative D call TRBD2 (6 bases). This CDR3 has 15 amino acids. Per the germline V gene, CDR1 is MDHEN and CDR2 is SYDVKM. The ends were cut back, 1 base at V and 6 bases at J, with 13 bases in the middle. The CDR3 reads CASSLSGLISNEQFF. CDR3 bases: TGTGCCAGCAGTTTATCGGGACTTATATCCAATGAGCAGTTCTTC.

This sequence joins TRBV11-2 and TRBJ2-5; 13 nucleotides line up with TRBD2. J gave up 1 base and V 6 bases, and 5 bases lay outside the gene matches. Germline assignment: CDR1 SGHAT and CDR2 FQNNGV. The CDR3 contains 16 residues. CDR3 in DNA: TGTGCCAGCAGGGGGACTAGCGGGGACCTCCAAGAGACCCAGTACTTC. The encoded protein is CASRGTSGDLQETQYF.

This clone was seen more than once but under ten times. The genes are TRBV3-1 (or the pseudogene TRBV3-2) and TRBJ1-2, with TRBD1 as a possible D gene (5 bases). This CDR3 has 14 residues. V lost 1 base, J lost 7 bases, and 13 bases lay in between. Germline V gene lookup returns CDR1 LGHDT and CDR2 YNNKEL (reference sequence). The CDR3 is CASSQGEGNAGYTF. The CDR3, as DNA: TGTGCCAGCAGCCAAGGGGAGGGGAATGCTGGCTACACCTTC.

V usage is TRBV6-5 and J usage is TRBJ1-2, with D possibly matching TRBD1 (5 bases). Trimming pared 7 bases from V and 7 bases from J, leaving 19 bases between. Germline V gene data show CDR1 as MNHEY and CDR2 as SVGAGI. This CDR3 region has 14 residues. In DNA, the CDR3 is TGTGCCAGCAAGGAAGGGACTTTTCCTGGTGGCTACACCTTC. It codes for CASKEGTFPGGYTF.

This chain connects TRBV3-1 (or the pseudogene TRBV3-2) to TRBJ1-4; no clear D. V was cut by 5 bases and J by 6 bases, with 16 bases left in between. The germline V gene has CDR1 LGHDT and CDR2 YNNKEL (reference sequence). The CDR3 runs 15 residues. The DNA of the CDR3 is TGTGCCAGCAGCTCCTTTTTGCTCAGATATGAAAAACTGTTTTTT. Residues: CASSSFLLRYEKLFF.

V gene TRBV24-1 combines with J gene TRBJ2-1; TRBD2 aligns across 14 bases. CDR3 size: 16 residues. V lost 4 bases and J lost 8; bases outside the gene matches: 6. Germline V gives CDR1 KGHDR, CDR2 SFDVKD. CDR3 loop: CATSEGTSGREDEQFF. CDR3 DNA: TGTGCCACCAGTGAGGGGACTAGCGGGAGAGAGGATGAGCAGTTCTTC.

The chain's CDR3 is CASSHKQGRGYNEQFF. In nucleotides, the CDR3 is TGCGCCAGCAGTCACAAGCAGGGGCGGGGGTACAATGAGCAGTTCTTC. The chain employs TRBV5-1 and TRBJ2-1; D is perhaps TRBD2 (7 bases). Germline-derived CDR1 and CDR2 are SGHRS and YFSETQ. CDR3 length: 16 amino acids. With 5 bases removed from V and 4 bases from J, the gap between germline ends came to 19 bases.

This clone was picked up a small number of times. The chain employs TRBV7-2 and TRBJ1-6, with 9 bases fitting TRBD1. Germline lookup yields CDR1 SGHTA and CDR2 FQGNSA. The CDR3 is 14 residues long. V lost 9 bases, J lost 8 bases, and 8 bases stayed unmatched. The CDR3 spells CASLIQGADSPLHF. As DNA, the CDR3 is TGTGCCAGTCTAATACAGGGGGCGGATTCACCCCTCCACTTT.

The J gene is TRBJ1-5, the V gene TRBV19, with 9 bases fitting TRBD1. CDR1 is LNHDA, CDR2 SQIVND, per germline (reference sequence). This CDR3 spans 14 amino acids. With V trimmed by 5 bases and J by 5 bases, 4 bases remained unmatched. The chain's CDR3 is CASSPGQGHQPQHF. The CDR3 nucleotides are TGTGCCAGTAGTCCGGGACAGGGACATCAGCCCCAGCATTTT.